Listed below are T cell receptor beta chains from one sample, sequenced in a study of blood T cells in healthy people across ages. TCRdb reprocessed the 5' RACE reads via MiXCR and lists one record per CDR3 protein. The sample carries 1.5 million to 2 million distinct CDR3 sequences, roughly 30% recorded once. Sequencing input: blood. These TCRs come from a woman in her 30s in good health. Each CDR3 is given with its conserved first and last residue. The order of the fields is CDR3 length, V gene, J gene, clone size, D gene, CDR3 DNA, CDR3 protein. D genes are given only for firm matches. Expanded clones are given a class, and other clones once, few, many or no size at all.

>13|TRBV29-1|TRBJ2-7|many|TRBD2
TGCAGCGTAGGTACTAGCGGGAGTATAGGGCAGTACTTC
CSVGTSGSIGQYF
>15|TRBV12-3/TRBV12-4|TRBJ1-3|few|TRBD1
TGTGCCAACAGTTTTCGCGACAGGGCTGGAAACACCATATATTTT
CANSFRDRAGNTIYF
>14|TRBV4-3|TRBJ2-7|-|TRBD1
TGCGCCAGCAGCGCTGGACAGGACTCCTACGAGCAGTACTTC
CASSAGQDSYEQYF
>13|TRBV29-1|TRBJ1-4|many|-
TGCAGCGTCAAGACAGGATCGAATGAAAAACTGTTTTTT
CSVKTGSNEKLFF
>16|TRBV10-3|TRBJ2-2|-|-
TGTGCCATCAGTGACACCGGGACCCCGAACACCGGGGAGCTGTTTTTT
CAISDTGTPNTGELFF
>14|TRBV12-5|TRBJ2-7|few|TRBD1
TGTGCTAGTGGTTCGACAGGGTTCTCAGACGAGCAGTACTTC
CASGSTGFSDEQYF
>14|TRBV3-1|TRBJ2-3|few|-
TGTGCCAGCAGCCAAGGGATGCGGACAGATACGCAGTATTTT
CASSQGMRTDTQYF
>15|TRBV7-9|TRBJ2-5|-|-
TGTGCCAGCAGCTTAGAAAGGACAGCCGAAAATGAGCAGTACTTC
CASSLERTAENEQYF
>16|TRBV6-1|TRBJ1-2|few|TRBD1
TGTGCCAGCAGCCCGGGACAGGGACAAACTAACTATGGCTACACCTTC
CASSPGQGQTNYGYTF
>13|TRBV6-2/TRBV6-3|TRBJ2-7|-|-
TGTGCCAGCAGTGCAAGACTGGCCTACGAGCAGTACTTC
CASSARLAYEQYF
>14|TRBV5-5|TRBJ1-4|few|-
TGTGCCAGCAGCTTGAGGTCGGGTAATGAAAAACTGTTTTTT
CASSLRSGNEKLFF
>15|TRBV12-3/TRBV12-4|TRBJ1-2|-|-
TGTGCCAGCAGCCCGCCGGGACTGTGGAACTATGGCTACACCTTC
CASSPPGLWNYGYTF
>15|TRBV6-5|TRBJ2-3|-|-
TGTGCCAGCAGCTCCCCGGCGGAGGCTAAAGATACGCAGTATTTT
CASSSPAEAKDTQYF
>16|TRBV18|TRBJ1-5|-|-
TGTGCCAGCTCACTCACAGGGCTGGGAGGCAATCAGCCCCAGCATTTT
CASSLTGLGGNQPQHF
>15|TRBV20-1|TRBJ1-6|-|-
TGCGGTGCCCAAAGAAACGGGGCATCGAATTCACCCCTCCACTTT
CGAQRNGASNSPLHF
>15|TRBV12-3/TRBV12-4|TRBJ2-4|-|-
TGTGCCAGCAGTTTAGGGCAGAGCCATCAAAACATTCAGTACTTC
CASSLGQSHQNIQYF
>19|TRBV5-1|TRBJ2-6|many|-
TGCGCCAGCAGCTCGGCTCGACAGTTCTCAAGCTCTGGGGCCAACGTCCTGACTTTC
CASSSARQFSSSGANVLTF
>14|TRBV9|TRBJ2-2|-|-
TGTGCCAGCAGCGATCCGTGGGGCACCGGGGAGCTGTTTTTT
CASSDPWGTGELFF
>18|TRBV20-1|TRBJ2-6|-|TRBD2
TGCAGTGCTAGCAAAGGACTAGCGGGGGGGCTTGGGGCCAACGTCCTGACTTTC
CSASKGLAGGLGANVLTF
>15|TRBV12-3/TRBV12-4|TRBJ2-3|few|-
TGTGCCAGCAGCTGGAGGGCCGAGGGCACAGATACGCAGTATTTT
CASSWRAEGTDTQYF
>16|TRBV5-6|TRBJ2-3|-|TRBD2
TGTGCCAGCAGCTCCTCTCTGCGGGGGGGCGGAGATACGCAGTATTTT
CASSSSLRGGGDTQYF
>14|TRBV12-3/TRBV12-4|TRBJ1-5|-|-
TGTGCCAGCAGTGTTAAGGGTAGGGGCCAGCCCCAGCATTTT
CASSVKGRGQPQHF
>14|TRBV5-1|TRBJ2-7|many|TRBD1
TGCGCCAGCAGCCTCGGACAGGCGCCGGACGAGCAGTACTTC
CASSLGQAPDEQYF
>14|TRBV28|TRBJ2-6|many|-
TGTGCCAGCCGCCAGGTCAACGGGGCCAACGTCCTGACTTTC
CASRQVNGANVLTF
>13|TRBV27|TRBJ1-2|-|TRBD1
TGTGCCAGCAGAAACCAGGGGGCGTATGGCTACACCTTC
CASRNQGAYGYTF
>15|TRBV30|TRBJ2-3|-|TRBD2
TGTGCCTGGAGTGAACTAGCGGGGCTCAGAGGTACGCAGTATTTT
CAWSELAGLRGTQYF
>18|TRBV11-1|TRBJ2-6|many|TRBD1
TGTGCCAGCAGCACCCGACAGGGGGGTTTCTCTGGGGCCAACGTCCTGACTTTC
CASSTRQGGFSGANVLTF
>12|TRBV5-1|TRBJ2-1|few|-
TGCGCCAGCAGCTACAACAAAGATGAGCAGTTCTTC
CASSYNKDEQFF
>18|TRBV5-1|TRBJ2-7|few|TRBD2
TGCGCCAGCAGCAGGGACCCCTCGCCCCGGACTAGCGGCTACGAGCAGTACTTC
CASSRDPSPRTSGYEQYF
>15|TRBV14|TRBJ2-3|-|-
TGTGCCAGCAGCCGGTTCAGGGTAGTCACAGATACGCAGTATTTT
CASSRFRVVTDTQYF
>15|TRBV7-9|TRBJ1-1|few|-
TGTGCCAGCAGCCTAACCCGGGGGAAGGACACTGAAGCTTTCTTT
CASSLTRGKDTEAFF
>17|TRBV6-2/TRBV6-3|TRBJ2-7|-|TRBD1
TGTGCCAGCAGCCAGCGCCCCAACAGGGGGGATACCTACGAGCAGTACTTC
CASSQRPNRGDTYEQYF
>15|TRBV5-1|TRBJ2-3|many|-
TGCGCCAGCAGCTTGTTTGCAGGGGTCACAGATACGCAGTATTTT
CASSLFAGVTDTQYF
>14|TRBV20-1|TRBJ2-1|-|-
TGCAGTGCTCGACGGGGACTCCCGCTGAATGAGCAGTTCTTC
CSARRGLPLNEQFF